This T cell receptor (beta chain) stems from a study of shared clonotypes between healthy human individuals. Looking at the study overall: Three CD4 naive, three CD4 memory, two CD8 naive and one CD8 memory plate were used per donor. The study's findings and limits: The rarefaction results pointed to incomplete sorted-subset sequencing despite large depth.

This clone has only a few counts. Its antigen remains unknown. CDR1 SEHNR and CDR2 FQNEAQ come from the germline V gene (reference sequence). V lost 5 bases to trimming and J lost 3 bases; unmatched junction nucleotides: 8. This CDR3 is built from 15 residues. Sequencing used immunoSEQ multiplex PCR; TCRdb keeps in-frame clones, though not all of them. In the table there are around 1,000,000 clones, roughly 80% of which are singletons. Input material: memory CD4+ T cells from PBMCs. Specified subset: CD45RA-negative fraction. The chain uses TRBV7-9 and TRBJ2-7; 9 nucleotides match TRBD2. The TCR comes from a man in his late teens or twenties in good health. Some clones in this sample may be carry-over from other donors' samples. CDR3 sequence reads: CASSDGTSPIYEQYF. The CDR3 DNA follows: TGTGCCAGCAGCGACGGGACTAGCCCGATCTACGAGCAGTACTTC.